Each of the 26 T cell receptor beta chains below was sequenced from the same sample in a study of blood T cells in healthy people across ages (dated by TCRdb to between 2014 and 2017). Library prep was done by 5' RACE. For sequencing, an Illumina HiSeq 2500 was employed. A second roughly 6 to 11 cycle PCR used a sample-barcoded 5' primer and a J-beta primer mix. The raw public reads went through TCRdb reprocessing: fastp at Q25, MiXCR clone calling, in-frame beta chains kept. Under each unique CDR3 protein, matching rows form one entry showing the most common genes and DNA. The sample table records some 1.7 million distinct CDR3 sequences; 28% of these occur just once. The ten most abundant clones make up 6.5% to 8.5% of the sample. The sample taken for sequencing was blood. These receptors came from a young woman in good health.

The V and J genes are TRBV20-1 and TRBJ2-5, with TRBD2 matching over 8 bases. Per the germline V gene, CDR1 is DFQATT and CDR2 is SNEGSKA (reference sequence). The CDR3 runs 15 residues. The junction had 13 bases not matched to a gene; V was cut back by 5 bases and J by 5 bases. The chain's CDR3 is CSAGKTGTRGETQYF. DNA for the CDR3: TGCAGTGCTGGAAAGACCGGGACTAGGGGTGAGACCCAGTACTTC.

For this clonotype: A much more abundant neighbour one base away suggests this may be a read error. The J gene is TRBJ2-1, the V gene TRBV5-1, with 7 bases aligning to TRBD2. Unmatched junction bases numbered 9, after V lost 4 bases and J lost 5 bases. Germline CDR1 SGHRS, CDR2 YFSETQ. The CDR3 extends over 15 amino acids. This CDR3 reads CASSRGRGLNNEQFF. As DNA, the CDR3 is TGCGCCAGCAGCCGAGGGCGGGGACTAAACAATGAGCAGTTCTTC. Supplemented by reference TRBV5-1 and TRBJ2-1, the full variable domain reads KAGVTQTPRYLIKTRGQQVTLSCSPISGHRSVSWYQQTPGQGLQFLFEYFSETQRNKGNFPGRFSGRQFSNSRSEMNVSTLELGDSALYLCASSRGRGLNNEQFFGPGTRLTVL.

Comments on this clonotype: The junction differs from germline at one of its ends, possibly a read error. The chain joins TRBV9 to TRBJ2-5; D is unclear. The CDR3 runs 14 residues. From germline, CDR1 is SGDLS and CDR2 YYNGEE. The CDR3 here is CANSAQGGRETQYF. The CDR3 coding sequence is TGTGCCAACAGCGCGCAAGGCGGCCGAGAGACCCAGTACTTC.

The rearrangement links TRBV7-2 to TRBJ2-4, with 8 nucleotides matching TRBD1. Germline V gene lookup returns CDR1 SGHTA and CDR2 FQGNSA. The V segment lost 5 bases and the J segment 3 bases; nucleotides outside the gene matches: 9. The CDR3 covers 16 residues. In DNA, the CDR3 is TGTGCCAGCAGCCCCGACAGGGGATATGTCAAAAACATTCAGTACTTC. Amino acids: CASSPDRGYVKNIQYF.

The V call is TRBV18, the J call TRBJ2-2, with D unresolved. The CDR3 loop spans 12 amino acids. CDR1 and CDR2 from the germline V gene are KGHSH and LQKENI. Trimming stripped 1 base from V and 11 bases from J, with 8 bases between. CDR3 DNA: TGTGCCAGCTCACCACGGCCAGTAGAGCTGTTTTTT. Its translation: CASSPRPVELFF. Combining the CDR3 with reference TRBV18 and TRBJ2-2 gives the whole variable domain NAGVMQNPRHLVRRRGQEARLRCSPMKGHSHVYWYRQLPEEGLKFMVYLQKENIIDESGMPKERFSAEFPKEGPSILRIQQVVRGDSAAYFCASSPRPVELFFGEGSRLTVL.

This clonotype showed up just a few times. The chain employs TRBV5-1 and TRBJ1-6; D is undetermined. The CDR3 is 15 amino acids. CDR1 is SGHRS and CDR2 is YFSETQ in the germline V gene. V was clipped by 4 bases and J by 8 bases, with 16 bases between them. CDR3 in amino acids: CASSLLDAGDSPLHF. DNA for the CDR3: TGCGCCAGCAGCCTCCTCGACGCTGGGGATTCACCCCTCCACTTT.

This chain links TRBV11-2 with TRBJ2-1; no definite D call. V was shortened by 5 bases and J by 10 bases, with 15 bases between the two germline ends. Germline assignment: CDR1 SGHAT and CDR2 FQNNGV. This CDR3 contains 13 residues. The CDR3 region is CASSVRVTYEQFF. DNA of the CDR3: TGTGCCAGCAGCGTTCGGGTGACCTACGAGCAGTTCTTC.

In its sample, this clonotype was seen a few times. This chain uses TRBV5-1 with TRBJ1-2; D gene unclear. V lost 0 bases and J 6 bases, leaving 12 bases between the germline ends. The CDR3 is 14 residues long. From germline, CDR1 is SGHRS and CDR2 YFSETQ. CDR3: CASSLGRPTDGYTF. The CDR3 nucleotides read TGCGCCAGCAGCTTGGGACGACCTACCGATGGCTACACCTTC.

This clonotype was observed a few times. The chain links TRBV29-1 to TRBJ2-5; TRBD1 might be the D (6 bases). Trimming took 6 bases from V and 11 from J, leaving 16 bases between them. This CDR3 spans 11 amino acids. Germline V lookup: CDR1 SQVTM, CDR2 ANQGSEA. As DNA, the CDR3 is TGCAGCGTAGAACAGGGTTTTGAGCAGTACTTC. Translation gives CSVEQGFEQYF.

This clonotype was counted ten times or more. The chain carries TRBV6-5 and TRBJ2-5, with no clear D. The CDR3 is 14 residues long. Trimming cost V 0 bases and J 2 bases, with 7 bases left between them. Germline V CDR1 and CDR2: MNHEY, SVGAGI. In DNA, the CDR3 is TGTGCCAGCAGTTACTCCGGCAGGCAAGAGACCCAGTACTTC. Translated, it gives CASSYSGRQETQYF.

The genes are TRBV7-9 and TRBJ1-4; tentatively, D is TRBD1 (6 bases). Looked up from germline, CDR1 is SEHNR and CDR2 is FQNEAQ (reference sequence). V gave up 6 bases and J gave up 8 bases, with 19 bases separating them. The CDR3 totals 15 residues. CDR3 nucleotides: TGTGCCAGCAGTACCACAGGGATTCCTGGCGAAAAACTGTTTTTT. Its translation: CASSTTGIPGEKLFF.

CDR3 protein: CASKTGPVGYGGYGYTF. The CDR3 DNA sequence: TGTGCCAGCAAGACAGGGCCGGTTGGTTATGGGGGCTATGGCTACACCTTC. This chain joins TRBV12-3 or TRBV12-4 and TRBJ1-2; TRBD1 aligns across 7 bases. The CDR3 is made up of 17 amino acids. Unmatched junction bases numbered 18, after V lost 7 bases and J lost 4 bases.

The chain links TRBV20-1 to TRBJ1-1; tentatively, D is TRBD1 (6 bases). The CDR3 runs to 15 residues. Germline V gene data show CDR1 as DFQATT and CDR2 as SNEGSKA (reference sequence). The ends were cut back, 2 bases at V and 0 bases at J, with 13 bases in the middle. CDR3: CSARRGGQMNTEAFF. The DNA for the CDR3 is TGCAGTGCTAGACGAGGGGGACAAATGAACACTGAAGCTTTCTTT.

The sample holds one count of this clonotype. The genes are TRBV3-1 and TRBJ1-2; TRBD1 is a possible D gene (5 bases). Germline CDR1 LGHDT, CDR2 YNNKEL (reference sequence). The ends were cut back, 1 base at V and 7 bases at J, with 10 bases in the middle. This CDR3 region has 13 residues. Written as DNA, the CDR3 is TGTGCCAGCAGCCAAGCAGGGATCGGTGGCTACACCTTC. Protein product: CASSQAGIGGYTF. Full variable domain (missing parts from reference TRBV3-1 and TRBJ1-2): DTAVSQTPKYLVTQMGNDKSIKCEQNLGHDTMYWYKQDSKKFLKIMFSYNNKELIINETVPNRFSPKSPDKAHLNLHINSLELGDSAVYFCASSQAGIGGYTFGSGTRLTVV.

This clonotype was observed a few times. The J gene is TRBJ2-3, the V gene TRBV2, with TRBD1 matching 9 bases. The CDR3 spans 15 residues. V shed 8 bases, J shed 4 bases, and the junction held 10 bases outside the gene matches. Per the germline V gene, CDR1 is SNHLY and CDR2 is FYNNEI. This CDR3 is CASGTGDREADTQYF. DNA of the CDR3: TGTGCCAGCGGCACAGGGGACAGGGAGGCAGATACGCAGTATTTT.

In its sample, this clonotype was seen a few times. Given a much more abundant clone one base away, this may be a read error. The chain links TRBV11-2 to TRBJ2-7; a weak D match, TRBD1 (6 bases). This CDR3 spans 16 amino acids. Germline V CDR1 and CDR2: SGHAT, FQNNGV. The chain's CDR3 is CARSLNRAFESYEQYF. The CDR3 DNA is TGTGCCAGAAGCTTGAACAGGGCCTTTGAGTCCTACGAGCAGTACTTC.

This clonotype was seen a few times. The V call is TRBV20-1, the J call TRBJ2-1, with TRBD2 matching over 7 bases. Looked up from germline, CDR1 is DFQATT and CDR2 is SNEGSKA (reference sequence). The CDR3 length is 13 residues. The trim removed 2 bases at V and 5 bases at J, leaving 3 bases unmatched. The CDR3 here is CSARSSGDNEQFF. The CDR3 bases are TGCAGTGCTAGATCCAGCGGGGACAATGAGCAGTTCTTC.

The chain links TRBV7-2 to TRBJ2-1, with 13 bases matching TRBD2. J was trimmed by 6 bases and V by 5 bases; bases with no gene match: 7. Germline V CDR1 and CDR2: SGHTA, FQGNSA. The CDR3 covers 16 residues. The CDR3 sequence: CASSLIGTSGTNEQFF. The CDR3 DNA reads TGTGCCAGCAGCCTTATCGGGACTAGCGGGACCAATGAGCAGTTCTTC.

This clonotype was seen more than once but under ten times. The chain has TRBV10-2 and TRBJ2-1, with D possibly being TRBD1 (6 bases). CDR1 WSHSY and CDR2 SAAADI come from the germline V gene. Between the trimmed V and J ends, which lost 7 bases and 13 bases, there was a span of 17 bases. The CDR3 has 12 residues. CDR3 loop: CASNNRDRFQFF. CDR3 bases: TGCGCCAGCAATAACAGGGATAGATTTCAGTTCTTC.

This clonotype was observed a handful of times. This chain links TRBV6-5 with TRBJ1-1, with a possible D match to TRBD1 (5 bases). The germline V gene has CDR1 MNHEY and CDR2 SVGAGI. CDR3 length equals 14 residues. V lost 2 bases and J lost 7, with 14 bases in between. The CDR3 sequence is CASSYANRDVEAFF. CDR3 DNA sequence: TGTGCCAGCAGTTACGCAAACCGGGACGTTGAAGCTTTCTTT.

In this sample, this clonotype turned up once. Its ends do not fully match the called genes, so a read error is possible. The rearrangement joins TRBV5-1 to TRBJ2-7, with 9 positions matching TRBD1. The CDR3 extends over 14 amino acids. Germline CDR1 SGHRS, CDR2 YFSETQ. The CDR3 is CASNPDRGGYEQHF. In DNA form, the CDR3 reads TGCGCCAGCAACCCGGACAGGGGTGGCTACGAGCAGCACTTC.

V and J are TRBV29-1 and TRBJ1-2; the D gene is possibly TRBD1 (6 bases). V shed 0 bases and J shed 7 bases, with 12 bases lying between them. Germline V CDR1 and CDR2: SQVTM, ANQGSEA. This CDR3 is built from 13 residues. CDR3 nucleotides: TGCAGCGTTGAAGAGCTGAGGGGGGGTGGCTACACCTTC. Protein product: CSVEELRGGGYTF.

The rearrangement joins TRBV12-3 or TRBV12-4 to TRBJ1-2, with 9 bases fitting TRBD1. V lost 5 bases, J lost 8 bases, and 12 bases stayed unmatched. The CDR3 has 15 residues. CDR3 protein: CASSTGQGIAFGYTF. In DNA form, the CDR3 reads TGTGCCAGCAGTACCGGACAGGGGATAGCCTTCGGCTACACCTTC.

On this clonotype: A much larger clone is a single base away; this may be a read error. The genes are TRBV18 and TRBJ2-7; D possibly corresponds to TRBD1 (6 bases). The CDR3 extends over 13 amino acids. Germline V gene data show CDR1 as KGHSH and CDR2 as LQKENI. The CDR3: CASSPYTGYGQYF. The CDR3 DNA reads TGTGCCAGCTCACCATATACAGGGTACGGGCAGTACTTC.

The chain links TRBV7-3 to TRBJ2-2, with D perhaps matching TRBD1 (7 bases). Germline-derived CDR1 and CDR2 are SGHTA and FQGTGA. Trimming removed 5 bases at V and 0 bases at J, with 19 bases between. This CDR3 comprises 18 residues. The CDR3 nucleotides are TGTGCCAGCAGCCAAAGAGGGGGGCAGGGGGCGAACACCGGGGAGCTGTTTTTT. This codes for CASSQRGGQGANTGELFF.

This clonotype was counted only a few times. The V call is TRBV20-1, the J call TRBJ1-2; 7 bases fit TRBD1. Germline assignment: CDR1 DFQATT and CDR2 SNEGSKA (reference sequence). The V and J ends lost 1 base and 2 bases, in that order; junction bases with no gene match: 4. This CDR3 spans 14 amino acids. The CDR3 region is CSARGPGGNYGYTF. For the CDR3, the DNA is TGCAGTGCTAGAGGCCCAGGGGGGAACTATGGCTACACCTTC.